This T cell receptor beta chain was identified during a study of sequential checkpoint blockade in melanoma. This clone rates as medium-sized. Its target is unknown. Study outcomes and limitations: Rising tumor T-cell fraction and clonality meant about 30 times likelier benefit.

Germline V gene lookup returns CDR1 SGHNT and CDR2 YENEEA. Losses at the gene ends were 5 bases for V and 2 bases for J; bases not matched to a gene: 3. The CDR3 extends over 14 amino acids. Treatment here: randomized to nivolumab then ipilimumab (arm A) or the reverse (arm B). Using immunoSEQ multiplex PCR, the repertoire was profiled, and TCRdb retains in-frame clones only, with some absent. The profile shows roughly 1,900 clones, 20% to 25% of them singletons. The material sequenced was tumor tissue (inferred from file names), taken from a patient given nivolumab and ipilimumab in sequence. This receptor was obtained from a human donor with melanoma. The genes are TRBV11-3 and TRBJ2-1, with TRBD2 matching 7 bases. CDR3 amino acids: CASSPSGPYNEQFF. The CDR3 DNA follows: TGTGCCAGCAGCCCTAGCGGACCCTACAATGAGCAGTTCTTC.